The table lists the clone carrying this T cell receptor beta chain with a few counts. The data originate from a study of shared T cell receptors in the human thymus. Sequencing used immunoSEQ multiplex PCR; TCRdb keeps in-frame clones, though not all of them. Among roughly 550,000 clones listed, approximately 78% were seen once. CDR1 SGHDN and CDR2 FVKESK come from the germline V gene. Trimming shortened V by 4 bases and J by 3 bases, and 10 bases separated the two germline ends. This CDR3 is 13 amino acids long. These data were also filed under a second study, of human thymus T cells. Turning to that study: Finnish infants who were healthy and having corrective surgery for congenital heart defects made up the donors. Corrective heart surgery yielded resections, and these provided the thymus tissue. Biased V and J segment usage appeared in thymus and peripheral blood. The related literature has documented a marked overlap of thymic repertoires among unrelated individuals.

The sequence was obtained from a boy in the first two years of life with a congenital heart defect. The sequenced sample consisted of thymocytes. The genes are TRBV14 and TRBJ2-7, with a tentative D call TRBD2 (6 bases). The CDR3: CASSRLVGYEQYF. The CDR3, as DNA: TGTGCCAGCAGCCGACTAGTTGGCTACGAGCAGTACTTC.